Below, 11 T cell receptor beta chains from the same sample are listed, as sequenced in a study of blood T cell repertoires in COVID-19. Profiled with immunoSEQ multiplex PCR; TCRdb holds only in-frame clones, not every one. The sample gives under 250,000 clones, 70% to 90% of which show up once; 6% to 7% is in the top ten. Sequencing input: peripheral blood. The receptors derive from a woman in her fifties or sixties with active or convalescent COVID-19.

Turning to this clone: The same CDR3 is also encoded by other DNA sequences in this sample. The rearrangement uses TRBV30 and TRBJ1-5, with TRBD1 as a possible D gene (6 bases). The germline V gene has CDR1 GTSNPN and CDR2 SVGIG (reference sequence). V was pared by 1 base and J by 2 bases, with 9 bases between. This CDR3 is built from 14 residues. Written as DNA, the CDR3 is TGTGCCTGGAGTGGAGGGGGGGGCAATCAGCCCCAGCATTTT. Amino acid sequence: CAWSGGGGNQPQHF.

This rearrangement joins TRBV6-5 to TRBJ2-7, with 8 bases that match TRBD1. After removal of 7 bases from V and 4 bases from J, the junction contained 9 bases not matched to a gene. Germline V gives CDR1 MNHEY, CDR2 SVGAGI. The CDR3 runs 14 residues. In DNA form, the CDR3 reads TGTGCCAGCATGGGGGGACAGGTTCTATACGAGCAGTACTTC. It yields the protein CASMGGQVLYEQYF.

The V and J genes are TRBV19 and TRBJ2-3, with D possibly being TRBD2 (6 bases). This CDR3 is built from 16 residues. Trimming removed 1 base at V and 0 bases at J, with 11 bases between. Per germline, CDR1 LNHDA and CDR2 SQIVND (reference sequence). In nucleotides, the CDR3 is TGTGCCAGTAGTATAGCGGGAGCTGTCAGCACAGATACGCAGTATTTT. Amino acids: CASSIAGAVSTDTQYF.

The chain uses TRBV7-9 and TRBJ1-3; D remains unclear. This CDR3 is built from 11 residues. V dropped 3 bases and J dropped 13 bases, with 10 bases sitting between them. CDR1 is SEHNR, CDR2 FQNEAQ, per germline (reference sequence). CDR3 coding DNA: TGTGCCAGCAGCTTGGCTACGGGGATATATTTT. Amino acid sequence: CASSLATGIYF.

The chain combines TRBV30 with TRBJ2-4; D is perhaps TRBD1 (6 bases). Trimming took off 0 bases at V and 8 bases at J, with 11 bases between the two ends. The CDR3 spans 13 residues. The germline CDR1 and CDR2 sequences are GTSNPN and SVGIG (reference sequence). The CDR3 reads CAWSVQGWDIQYF. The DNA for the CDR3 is TGTGCCTGGAGTGTCCAGGGGTGGGACATTCAGTACTTC. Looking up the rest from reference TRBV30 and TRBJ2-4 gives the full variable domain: SQTIHQWPATLVQPVGSPLSLECTVEGTSNPNLYWYRQAAGRGLQLLFYSVGIGQISSEVPQNLSASRPQDRQFILSSKKLLLSDSGFYLCAWSVQGWDIQYFGAGTRLSVL.

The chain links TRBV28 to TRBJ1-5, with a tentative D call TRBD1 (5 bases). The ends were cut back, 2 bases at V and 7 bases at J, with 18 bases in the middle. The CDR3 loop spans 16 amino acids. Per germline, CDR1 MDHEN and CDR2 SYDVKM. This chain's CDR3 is CASSLDSGYRGQPQHF. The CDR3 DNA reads TGTGCCAGCAGTTTAGACTCTGGGTATAGGGGCCAGCCCCAGCATTTT.

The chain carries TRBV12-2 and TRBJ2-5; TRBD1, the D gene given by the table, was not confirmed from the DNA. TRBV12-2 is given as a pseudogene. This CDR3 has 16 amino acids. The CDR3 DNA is TGTGCAAGTCGCTTAATGGACAGGGGGAGGAGGGAGACCCAGTACTTC. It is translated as CASRLMDRGRRETQYF.

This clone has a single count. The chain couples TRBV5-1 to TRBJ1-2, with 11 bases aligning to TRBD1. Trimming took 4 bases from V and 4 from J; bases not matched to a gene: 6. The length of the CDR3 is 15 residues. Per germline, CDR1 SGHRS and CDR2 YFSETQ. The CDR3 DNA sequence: TGCGCCAGCAGCACCGGACAGGGGGCGGCCTATGGCTACACCTTC. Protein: CASSTGQGAAYGYTF.

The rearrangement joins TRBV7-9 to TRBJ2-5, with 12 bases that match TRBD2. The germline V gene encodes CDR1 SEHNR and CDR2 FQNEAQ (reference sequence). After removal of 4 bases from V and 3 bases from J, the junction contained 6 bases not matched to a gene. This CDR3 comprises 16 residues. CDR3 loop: CASSSTRLAGEETQYF. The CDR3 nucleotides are TGTGCCAGCAGCTCCACCCGACTAGCGGGGGAAGAGACCCAGTACTTC.

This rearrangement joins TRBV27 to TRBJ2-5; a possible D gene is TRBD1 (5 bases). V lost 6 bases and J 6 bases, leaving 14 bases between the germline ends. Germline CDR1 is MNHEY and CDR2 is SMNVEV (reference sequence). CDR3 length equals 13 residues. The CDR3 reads CASSPVGVKTQYF. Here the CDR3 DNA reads TGTGCCAGCAGCCCCGTAGGGGTAAAGACCCAGTACTTC.

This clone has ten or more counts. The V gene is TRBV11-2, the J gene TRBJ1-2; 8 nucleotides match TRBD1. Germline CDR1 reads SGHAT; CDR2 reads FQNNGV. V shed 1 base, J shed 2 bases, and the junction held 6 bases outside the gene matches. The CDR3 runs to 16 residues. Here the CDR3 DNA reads TGTGCCAGCAGCTTAGGTAGGACAGGGCCCAACTATGGCTACACCTTC. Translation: CASSLGRTGPNYGYTF.